These 16 T cell receptor beta chains share one sample of origin, sequenced in a study of cytomegalovirus exposure and HLA in healthy donors. 60 Vbeta and 13 Jbeta primers were used in PCR. The method was immunoSEQ multiplex PCR; TCRdb's version includes in-frame clones alone and lacks a portion of them. Of approximately 180,000 clones listed, approximately 80% are singletons. Source material: PBMCs. These receptor sequences come from a woman aged 25 to 39 in good health and CMV-seronegative.

Of note for this clone: The same CDR3 is also encoded by other DNA sequences in this sample. The chain couples TRBV5-1 to TRBJ2-7, with 8 bases aligning to TRBD1. Trimming took 2 bases from V and 0 from J; bases not matched to a gene: 1. This CDR3 spans 14 amino acids. Germline CDR1 SGHRS, CDR2 YFSETQ. Written as DNA, the CDR3 is TGCGCCAGCAGCTTTACAGGGGGCTCCTACGAGCAGTACTTC. The encoded protein is CASSFTGGSYEQYF.

This clone appeared a single time. The rearrangement links TRBV5-8 to TRBJ2-5, with 7 bases identical to TRBD1. CDR3 length equals 15 residues. The germline V gene encodes CDR1 SGHTS and CDR2 YDEGEE. The junction had 5 bases not matched to a gene; V was cut back by 2 bases and J by 1 base. The CDR3 coding sequence is TGTGCCAGCAGCTTCGAGGGACAGTCCCAAGAGACCCAGTACTTC. Translation: CASSFEGQSQETQYF.

A word on this clone: The identical CDR3 is also encoded by other nucleotide sequences in the sample. The chain is built from TRBV7-3 and TRBJ1-1, with 8 bases lining up with TRBD1. The germline gives CDR1 SGHTA, CDR2 FQGTGA. V trimming: 5 bases; J trimming: 2 bases; junction bases outside the gene matches: 4. The CDR3 sequence is 14 residues long. The CDR3 protein is CASSPTGGNTEAFF. The CDR3 DNA sequence: TGTGCCAGCAGCCCAACAGGGGGAAACACTGAAGCTTTCTTT.

The chain is built from TRBV9 and TRBJ2-3, with 9 nucleotides matching TRBD1. The ends lost 2 bases at V and 1 base at J; junction bases unmatched: 8. Germline CDR1 is SGDLS and CDR2 is YYNGEE. This CDR3 is built from 17 residues. The DNA of the CDR3 is TGTGCCAGCAGCGTGGAGTCCGGGACAGGGCGCACAGATACGCAGTATTTT. This translates into CASSVESGTGRTDTQYF.

The CDR3 sequence is CAISEGQDYEQYF. CDR3 bases: TGTGCCATCAGCGAGGGACAGGACTACGAGCAGTACTTC. The V and J genes are TRBV10-3 and TRBJ2-7; 8 nucleotides agree with TRBD1. V lost 6 bases to trimming and J lost 3 bases; unmatched junction nucleotides: 4. Germline V gene data show CDR1 as ENHRY and CDR2 as SYGVKD. The CDR3 totals 13 residues.

Concerning this clone itself: In the same sample, other DNA sequences code for this CDR3. This sequence joins TRBV29-1 and TRBJ2-1, with 7 positions matching TRBD2. The germline V gene has CDR1 SQVTM and CDR2 ANQGSEA. J lost 4 bases, V lost 0 bases, and 12 bases had no gene match. The CDR3 loop spans 17 amino acids. This chain's CDR3 is CSVEEVRSGTAYNEQFF. The CDR3 DNA is TGCAGCGTTGAAGAGGTGCGGAGCGGGACGGCATACAATGAGCAGTTCTTC.

The rearrangement uses TRBV7-3 and TRBJ2-2; D ambiguous. Per germline, CDR1 SGHTA and CDR2 FQGTGA. The CDR3 spans 15 residues. V dropped 2 bases and J dropped 2 bases, with 9 bases sitting between them. Here the CDR3 reads CASSLGQINTGELFF. CDR3 DNA sequence: TGTGCCAGCAGCTTAGGCCAGATAAACACCGGGGAGCTGTTTTTT.

V and J are TRBV18 and TRBJ2-6; TRBD1 aligns across 10 bases. V was clipped by 3 bases and J by 4 bases; unmatched bases: 3. CDR3 length: 16 residues. Germline assignment: CDR1 KGHSH and CDR2 LQKENI. CDR3 in amino acids: CASSPGQGTGANVLTF. DNA for the CDR3: TGTGCCAGCTCACCGGGACAGGGGACGGGGGCCAACGTCCTGACTTTC. The full variable domain, completed using reference TRBV18 and TRBJ2-6, is NAGVMQNPRHLVRRRGQEARLRCSPMKGHSHVYWYRQLPEEGLKFMVYLQKENIIDESGMPKERFSAEFPKEGPSILRIQQVVRGDSAAYFCASSPGQGTGANVLTFGAGSRLTVL.

The chain links TRBV2 to TRBJ1-1, with 9 bases fitting TRBD1. The CDR3 contains 16 residues. Per germline, CDR1 SNHLY and CDR2 FYNNEI. The junction had 15 bases not matched to a gene; V was cut back by 10 bases and J by 3 bases. The chain's CDR3 is CAKRAGTGLLDTEAFF. The CDR3 DNA reads as TGTGCCAAAAGGGCCGGGACAGGGCTGTTGGACACTGAAGCTTTCTTT.

The chain links TRBV2 to TRBJ2-1; tentatively, D is TRBD2 (6 bases). Trimming cost V 6 bases and J 4 bases, with 13 bases left between them. This CDR3 comprises 14 residues. The V gene's germline CDR1 is SNHLY and CDR2 FYNNEI. CDR3 DNA sequence: TGTGCCAGCAGGGGGCCCGGGAGTTACAATGAGCAGTTCTTC. It yields the protein CASRGPGSYNEQFF.

The V gene is TRBV5-4, the J gene TRBJ2-5, with D uncertain. V was shortened by 4 bases and J by 3 bases, with 22 bases between the two germline ends. There are 17 residues in the CDR3. The germline V gene has CDR1 SGHNT and CDR2 YYREEE (reference sequence). The CDR3 region is CASSLTASYSGKETQYF. In DNA form, the CDR3 reads TGTGCCAGCAGCCTTACGGCTAGTTACTCGGGTAAAGAGACCCAGTACTTC.

This clone was seen more than once but under ten times. The CDR3 loop reads CASSSYSNQPQHF. Written as DNA, the CDR3 is TGTGCCAGCAGCTCTTATAGCAATCAGCCCCAGCATTTT. The chain joins TRBV5-6 to TRBJ1-5; unclear D gene. V shed 3 bases and J shed 0 bases, with 4 bases lying between them. There are 13 residues in the CDR3. Germline-derived CDR1 and CDR2 are SGHDT and YYEEEE.

This clone turned up a few times. This chain joins TRBV13 and TRBJ1-6, with TRBD1 matching 7 bases. Germline CDR1 reads PRHDT; CDR2 reads FYEKMQ (reference sequence). V dropped 2 bases and J dropped 7; count of bases not matched to a gene: 8. The CDR3 spans 16 residues. Here the CDR3 DNA reads TGTGCCAGCAGCTTAACGACAGGGTGGGGCAATTCACCCCTCCACTTT. The encoded protein is CASSLTTGWGNSPLHF.

The V call is TRBV5-4, the J call TRBJ1-6; no reliable D call. The CDR3 loop spans 15 amino acids. Germline CDR1 and CDR2: SGHNT and YYREEE (reference sequence). Between the trimmed V and J ends, which lost 4 bases and 7 bases, there was a span of 15 bases. The CDR3 loop reads CASSLLLGVNSPLHF. As DNA, the CDR3 is TGTGCCAGCAGCCTACTTCTGGGCGTAAATTCACCCCTCCACTTT.

The chain recombines TRBV19 with TRBJ1-1; D is perhaps TRBD1 (5 bases). The CDR3 length is 15 residues. The germline V gene has CDR1 LNHDA and CDR2 SQIVND (reference sequence). V was cut by 4 bases and J by 1 base, with 13 bases left in between. CDR3 bases: TGTGCCAGTAGTACTCTACAGGACGGGAACACTGAAGCTTTCTTT. Its protein is CASSTLQDGNTEAFF.

The chain's CDR3 is CASSGGAWGSSNYGYTF. The CDR3 nucleotides are TGTGCCAGCAGCGGGGGGGCGTGGGGGAGTTCCAACTATGGCTACACCTTC. J is TRBJ1-2 and V is TRBV5-4; D is perhaps TRBD1 (6 bases). Germline V gives CDR1 SGHNT, CDR2 YYREEE (reference sequence). This CDR3 spans 17 amino acids. Trimming took 4 bases from V and 2 from J, leaving 21 bases between them.